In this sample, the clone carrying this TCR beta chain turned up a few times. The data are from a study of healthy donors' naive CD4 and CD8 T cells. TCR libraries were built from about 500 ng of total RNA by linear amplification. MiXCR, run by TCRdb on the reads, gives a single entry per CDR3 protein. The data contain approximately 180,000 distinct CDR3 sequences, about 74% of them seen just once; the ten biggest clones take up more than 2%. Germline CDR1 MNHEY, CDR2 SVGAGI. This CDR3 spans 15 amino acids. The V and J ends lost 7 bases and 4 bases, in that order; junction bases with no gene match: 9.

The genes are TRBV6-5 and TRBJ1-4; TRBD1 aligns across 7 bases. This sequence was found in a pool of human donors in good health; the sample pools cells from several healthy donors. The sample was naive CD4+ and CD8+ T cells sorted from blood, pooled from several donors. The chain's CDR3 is CASNTNRDSNEKLFF. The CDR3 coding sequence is TGTGCCAGCAATACAAACCGGGACAGTAATGAAAAACTGTTTTTT.